This TCR beta chain was identified during a study of shared clonotypes between healthy human individuals. There are 13 residues in the CDR3. Per germline, CDR1 MDHEN and CDR2 SYDVKM. The trim removed 5 bases at V and 7 bases at J, leaving 5 bases unmatched. Sequencing used immunoSEQ multiplex PCR; TCRdb keeps in-frame clones, though not all of them. The sample holds about 2 million clones, around 95% seen once. A note on this clone: Additional DNA sequences in this sample encode the identical CDR3.

This sequence originates from a man aged 18-30 years in good health. This chain joins TRBV28 and TRBJ1-5, with 7 bases fitting TRBD1. Sample: naive CD4+ T cells sorted from blood. As for subset: CD45RA+ positively selected. CDR3 protein: CASSLDRAQPQHF. DNA of the CDR3: TGTGCCAGCAGTCTTGACAGGGCCCAGCCCCAGCATTTT. Looking up the rest from reference TRBV28 and TRBJ1-5 gives the full variable domain: DVKVTQSSRYLVKRTGEKVFLECVQDMDHENMFWYRQDPGLGLRLIYFSYDVKMKEKGDIPEGYSVSREKKERFSLILESASTNQTSMYLCASSLDRAQPQHFGDGTRLSIL.